These 12 T cell receptor beta chains originate from one sample sequenced in a study of blood T cell repertoires in COVID-19 (dated by TCRdb to 2018 to 2020). Library method: the immunoSEQ multiplex PCR assay. This immuneACCESS table, as held by TCRdb, lists in-frame sequences with V and J called but not all clones. Of the missing ones, under half trace to an unresolved V gene in checked studies; the others have no known cause. In this sample the table shows around 130,000 clones, roughly 80% of which occur a single time. The top ten constitute roughly 7.9% of the sample. The sample taken for sequencing was peripheral blood. The receptors here all came from a human donor in a cohort sampled during active COVID-19.

This chain links TRBV28 with TRBJ1-5; the match to TRBD1 covers 7 bases. There are 15 residues in the CDR3. Per the germline V gene, CDR1 is MDHEN and CDR2 is SYDVKM. J gave up 3 bases and V 5 bases, and 7 bases lay outside the gene matches. CDR3 nucleotides: TGTGCCAGCAGTGTGACAGGGCTGAACAATCAGCCCCAGCATTTT. Translating it yields CASSVTGLNNQPQHF.

This clone was counted only a few times. The J gene is TRBJ1-4, the V gene TRBV19; 8 positions match TRBD1. CDR3 length equals 14 residues. CDR1 is LNHDA and CDR2 is SQIVND in the germline V gene (reference sequence). The V segment lost 3 bases and the J segment 6 bases; nucleotides outside the gene matches: 3. CDR3 region: CASSMDRVDEKLFF. The CDR3 coding sequence is TGTGCCAGTAGTATGGACAGGGTTGATGAAAAACTGTTTTTT.

The chain couples TRBV12-3 or TRBV12-4 to TRBJ2-7, with a possible D match to TRBD1 (6 bases). The CDR3 runs to 13 residues. The V end lost 8 bases, the J end lost 3 bases, and 14 bases lay between the germline ends. This CDR3 is CASAVGQLYEQYF. CDR3 bases: TGTGCCAGCGCCGTGGGACAACTCTACGAGCAGTACTTC.

This clone was detected a few times. The V call is TRBV11-2, the J call TRBJ1-1, with D perhaps TRBD1 (5 bases). The CDR3 consists of 15 residues. V shed 1 base and J shed 7 bases, with 16 bases lying between them. The germline V gene has CDR1 SGHAT and CDR2 FQNNGV. CDR3: CASSLVGGGGVEAFF. DNA of the CDR3: TGTGCCAGCAGCTTAGTGGGAGGCGGAGGGGTTGAAGCTTTCTTT. The complete variable domain, with remaining parts taken from reference TRBV11-2 and TRBJ1-1, reads EAGVAQSPRYKIIEKRQSVAFWCNPISGHATLYWYQQILGQGPKLLIQFQNNGVVDDSQLPKDRFSAERLKGVDSTLKIQPAKLEDSAVYLCASSLVGGGGVEAFFGQGTRLTVV.

The V gene is TRBV11-2, the J gene TRBJ2-7; 11 bases map to TRBD2. V shed 6 bases, J shed 1 base, and the junction held 5 bases outside the gene matches. The V gene's germline CDR1 is SGHAT and CDR2 FQNNGV. The CDR3 length is 15 residues. This chain's CDR3 is CASRTGLAVSYEQYF. The CDR3 DNA reads as TGTGCCAGCAGAACGGGACTAGCGGTTTCCTACGAGCAGTACTTC. Full variable domain (outside the CDR3, taken from reference TRBV11-2 and TRBJ2-7): EAGVAQSPRYKIIEKRQSVAFWCNPISGHATLYWYQQILGQGPKLLIQFQNNGVVDDSQLPKDRFSAERLKGVDSTLKIQPAKLEDSAVYLCASRTGLAVSYEQYFGPGTRLTVT.

This chain links TRBV7-3 with TRBJ2-1, with TRBD2 matching over 16 bases. The CDR3 is 18 residues long. With 5 bases clipped from V and 3 bases from J, the junction kept 7 bases outside the gene matches. Per germline, CDR1 SGHTA and CDR2 FQGTGA. CDR3 in amino acids: CASSAIGTSGGVYNEQFF. The CDR3 bases are TGTGCCAGCAGCGCGATCGGGACTAGCGGGGGGGTCTACAATGAGCAGTTCTTC.

The chain uses TRBV11-3 and TRBJ2-1; D possibly corresponds to TRBD2 (5 bases). Trimming cost V 1 base and J 10 bases, with 20 bases left between them. This CDR3 comprises 16 residues. Germline lookup yields CDR1 SGHNT and CDR2 YENEEA. The CDR3 region has the DNA TGTGCCAGCAGCTTAGGTTCGAAACTAGACTCGGGGGAGCAGTTCTTC. This gives the protein CASSLGSKLDSGEQFF.

The CDR3 region has the DNA TGCAGCGTTGAAGACCCTTCGGGACAGGGAAATGGCTACACCTTC. Amino acid sequence: CSVEDPSGQGNGYTF. This rearrangement joins TRBV29-1 to TRBJ1-2, with TRBD1 identical over 9 bases. The CDR3 is 15 amino acids. V dropped 0 bases and J dropped 6; count of bases not matched to a gene: 8. Germline CDR1 SQVTM, CDR2 ANQGSEA.

The gene calls are TRBV19 and TRBJ2-5; D uncertain. The CDR3 has 14 residues. The V gene lost 1 base and the J gene lost 4 bases, with 10 bases spanning the gap. Germline V CDR1 and CDR2: LNHDA, SQIVND (reference sequence). The CDR3 protein is CASSIGAMGETQYF. The CDR3 DNA reads as TGTGCCAGTAGTATAGGGGCCATGGGAGAGACCCAGTACTTC.

The chain couples TRBV4-1 to TRBJ2-1, with TRBD2 matching over 9 bases. Germline CDR1 MGHRA, CDR2 YSYEKL. The CDR3 loop spans 15 amino acids. V lost 1 base to trimming and J lost 4 bases; unmatched junction nucleotides: 2. The chain's CDR3 is CASSQGAGGYNEQFF. Here the CDR3 DNA reads TGCGCCAGCAGCCAAGGGGCGGGAGGGTACAATGAGCAGTTCTTC.

This clone was counted once. This chain connects TRBV30 to TRBJ1-5, with D unclear. Germline values: CDR1 GTSNPN, CDR2 SVGIG (reference sequence). CDR3 length equals 14 residues. V was shortened by 3 bases and J by 6 bases, with 15 bases between the two germline ends. For the CDR3, the DNA is TGTGCCTGGAGCGCAGCACAGTTTGGTCAGCCCCAGCATTTT. It encodes CAWSAAQFGQPQHF.

The chain recombines TRBV6-1 with TRBJ1-2; unclear D gene. Germline V gene sequence: CDR1 MNHNS, CDR2 SASEGT. The CDR3 spans 14 residues. V was clipped by 3 bases and J by 7 bases, with 15 bases between them. The CDR3 protein is CASSDVPASGGYTF. The CDR3 DNA reads TGTGCCAGCAGTGACGTCCCCGCGAGTGGTGGCTACACCTTC.